The 20 T cell receptor beta chains listed next were all sequenced from one sample in a study of shared clonotypes between healthy human individuals. Assay: immunoSEQ multiplex PCR; the TCRdb copy retains only in-frame clones and omits some. The repertoire includes 2 million to 3 million clones, roughly 93% of them detected once, and approximately 0.35% sits in the top ten. Sequencing was done on a sample of naive CD4+ T cells from PBMCs. The subset: CD45RA+ positively selected. Receptor source: a man aged 18 to 29 in good health. Some clones in this sample may be carry-over from other donors' samples.

The chain uses TRBV5-5 and TRBJ2-7; 13 nucleotides agree with TRBD2. The CDR3 consists of 15 residues. Germline values: CDR1 SGHKS, CDR2 YYEKEE (reference sequence). The ends lost 4 bases at V and 5 bases at J; junction bases unmatched: 6. CDR3 loop: CASSPGLAGVDEQYF. The DNA of the CDR3 is TGTGCCAGCAGCCCAGGACTAGCGGGAGTTGACGAGCAGTACTTC.

This chain links TRBV29-1 with TRBJ1-4; 8 nucleotides align to TRBD1. The CDR3 contains 14 residues. CDR1 is SQVTM and CDR2 is ANQGSEA in the germline V gene. Unmatched junction bases numbered 8, after V lost 5 bases and J lost 6 bases. For the CDR3, the DNA is TGCAGCGTTCTTAACACAGGGGGGGATGAAAAACTGTTTTTT. It yields the protein CSVLNTGGDEKLFF.

The J gene is TRBJ2-7, the V gene TRBV28; 8 nucleotides align to TRBD2. Germline V gene lookup returns CDR1 MDHEN and CDR2 SYDVKM. This CDR3 spans 15 amino acids. Unmatched junction bases numbered 7, after V lost 3 bases and J lost 3 bases. DNA of the CDR3: TGTGCCAGCAGTTTCAGCGGGAGATATGACTACGAGCAGTACTTC. As protein: CASSFSGRYDYEQYF. Full variable domain (remainder filled in from reference TRBV28 and TRBJ2-7): DVKVTQSSRYLVKRTGEKVFLECVQDMDHENMFWYRQDPGLGLRLIYFSYDVKMKEKGDIPEGYSVSREKKERFSLILESASTNQTSMYLCASSFSGRYDYEQYFGPGTRLTVT.

Of note for this clone: The same CDR3 also results from other DNA sequences found in this sample. The chain uses TRBV7-9 and TRBJ2-7; D might be TRBD1 (5 bases). V dropped 0 bases and J dropped 5 bases, with 8 bases sitting between them. The CDR3 is 13 residues long. CDR1 and CDR2 from the germline V gene are SEHNR and FQNEAQ (reference sequence). The CDR3 DNA is TGTGCCAGCAGCTTAGCGGGCAGGGACGAGCAGTACTTC. Encoded protein: CASSLAGRDEQYF.

The chain couples TRBV4-1 to TRBJ2-1; no definite D call. This CDR3 spans 16 amino acids. Germline CDR1 and CDR2: MGHRA and YSYEKL. V lost 0 bases and J lost 0, with 9 bases in between. As DNA, the CDR3 is TGCGCCAGCAGCCAAGAGGCGCAGCACTCCTACAATGAGCAGTTCTTC. It yields the protein CASSQEAQHSYNEQFF.

This rearrangement joins TRBV28 to TRBJ2-5; 8 bases are shared with TRBD2. CDR1 and CDR2 from the germline V gene are MDHEN and SYDVKM. This CDR3 spans 15 amino acids. Unmatched junction bases numbered 5, after V lost 2 bases and J lost 3 bases. The DNA for the CDR3 is TGTGCCAGCAGTTTAGCCCCGGGACTAGAAGAGACCCAGTACTTC. This codes for CASSLAPGLEETQYF.

V is TRBV28 and J is TRBJ2-7, with a weak D call TRBD2 (6 bases). Germline lookup yields CDR1 MDHEN and CDR2 SYDVKM. The V and J ends lost 5 bases and 4 bases respectively, with 15 bases between them. This CDR3 has 14 amino acids. This chain's CDR3 is CASSGRDLRYEQYF. As DNA, the CDR3 is TGTGCCAGCAGTGGACGGGACTTGCGGTACGAGCAGTACTTC.

V gene TRBV7-2 combines with J gene TRBJ1-2; 10 nucleotides align to TRBD1. Germline values: CDR1 SGHTA, CDR2 FQGNSA. The CDR3 is 14 residues long. Unmatched junction bases numbered 5, after V lost 5 bases and J lost 5 bases. This CDR3 is CASSGQGVLYGYTF. The CDR3 DNA sequence: TGTGCCAGCAGCGGACAGGGGGTTCTGTATGGCTACACCTTC.

The chain combines TRBV27 with TRBJ2-3; 10 bases match TRBD1. V gave up 6 bases and J gave up 4 bases; unmatched junction bases: 7. Per germline, CDR1 MNHEY and CDR2 SMNVEV (reference sequence). The CDR3 runs to 15 residues. The CDR3 DNA reads as TGTGCCAGCAGCTCACTTGGACAGGGGGCAGATACGCAGTATTTT. Protein sequence: CASSSLGQGADTQYF.

The CDR3 DNA reads as TGTGCCAGCTCACTCAGCGGGAGGATCGACGAGCAGTACTTC. Its translation: CASSLSGRIDEQYF. The gene calls are TRBV18 and TRBJ2-7, with 9 bases identical to TRBD2. The CDR3 loop spans 14 amino acids. The ends lost 4 bases at V and 5 bases at J; junction bases unmatched: 6. The V gene's germline CDR1 is KGHSH and CDR2 LQKENI.

The CDR3 reads CASSSDPISYNEQFF. The CDR3 coding sequence is TGTGCCAGCAGCTCTGACCCTATCTCCTACAATGAGCAGTTCTTC. The chain uses TRBV7-2 and TRBJ2-1; no definite D call. Germline V CDR1 and CDR2: SGHTA, FQGNSA. The CDR3 covers 15 residues. Trimming removed 4 bases at V and 0 bases at J, with 10 bases between.

This sequence joins TRBV9 and TRBJ2-2; TRBD2 matches at 10 bases. The CDR3 runs 16 residues. Germline values: CDR1 SGDLS, CDR2 YYNGEE. The ends lost 0 bases at V and 6 bases at J; junction bases unmatched: 5. Here the CDR3 DNA reads TGTGCCAGCAGCGTAGCCGCTAGCGGGAGTCCCGGGGAGCTGTTTTTT. Its translation is CASSVAASGSPGELFF.

The chain's CDR3 is CASSQHRAGYTF. The DNA of the CDR3 is TGTGCCAGCAGCCAGCACAGGGCTGGCTACACCTTC. The chain employs TRBV28 and TRBJ1-2, with D perhaps matching TRBD1 (6 bases). The V gene lost 6 bases and the J gene lost 7 bases, with 12 bases spanning the gap. The CDR3 runs 12 residues. Per the germline V gene, CDR1 is MDHEN and CDR2 is SYDVKM.

A word on this clone: Other DNA sequences from this sample encode an identical CDR3 as well. V usage is TRBV5-1 and J usage is TRBJ1-5; no clear D. V lost 4 bases, J lost 0 bases, and 5 bases lay in between. Germline CDR1 reads SGHRS; CDR2 reads YFSETQ. The CDR3 extends over 13 amino acids. In nucleotides, the CDR3 is TGCGCCAGCAGCCAAGATAGCAATCAGCCCCAGCATTTT. This gives the protein CASSQDSNQPQHF.

The rearrangement links TRBV7-3 to TRBJ2-5; tentative D call: TRBD1 (6 bases). The V end was cut by 1 base, the J end by 5 bases, with 11 bases between. This CDR3 contains 14 residues. Germline V CDR1 and CDR2: SGHTA, FQGTGA. CDR3 in amino acids: CASSLMGARETQYF. DNA of the CDR3: TGTGCCAGCAGCTTAATGGGGGCAAGGGAGACCCAGTACTTC.

This clone showed up just once. The V and J genes are TRBV7-9 and TRBJ2-1, with D perhaps TRBD1 (6 bases). CDR3 length: 14 residues. CDR1 is SEHNR and CDR2 is FQNEAQ in the germline V gene (reference sequence). Trimming pared 5 bases from V and 10 bases from J, leaving 18 bases between. Here the CDR3 reads CASSMWTAVKEQFF. In DNA, the CDR3 is TGTGCCAGCAGCATGTGGACAGCCGTTAAGGAGCAGTTCTTC. Using reference TRBV7-9 and TRBJ2-1 for the parts outside the CDR3, the full variable domain is DTGVSQNPRHKITKRGQNVTFRCDPISEHNRLYWYRQTLGQGPEFLTYFQNEAQLEKSRLLSDRFSAERPKGSFSTLEIQRTEQGDSAMYLCASSMWTAVKEQFFGPGTRLTVL.

As concerns this clone: Other DNA sequences in the same sample also yield this CDR3. V is TRBV15 and J is TRBJ2-5; tentative D call: TRBD1 (6 bases). Trimming shortened V by 1 base and J by 4 bases, and 7 bases separated the two germline ends. In germline, CDR1 is LNHNV, CDR2 YYDKDF (reference sequence). This CDR3 is built from 13 residues. CDR3 nucleotides: TGTGCCACCAGCAGAGGCAGGGGAGAGACCCAGTACTTC. It codes for CATSRGRGETQYF.

Here the CDR3 reads CASSTDGQGALGYTF. The CDR3 DNA reads as TGTGCCAGCAGTACGGATGGGCAGGGGGCCCTTGGCTACACCTTC. V usage is TRBV6-6 and J usage is TRBJ1-2; 8 bases align to TRBD1. Germline trimming cut 5 bases from V and 7 bases from J; bases unmatched to any gene: 12. Germline V gene sequence: CDR1 MNHNY, CDR2 SVGAGI (reference sequence). The length of the CDR3 is 15 residues.

The CDR3 DNA is TGTGCCAGCAGCACGGACAGGGCTGTTAGCAATCAGCCCCAGCATTTT. This codes for CASSTDRAVSNQPQHF. The V gene is TRBV27, the J gene TRBJ1-5; TRBD1 matches at 8 bases. With V trimmed by 6 bases and J by 0 bases, 7 bases remained unmatched. Germline V CDR1 and CDR2: MNHEY, SMNVEV (reference sequence). CDR3 length: 16 residues.

The chain links TRBV5-1 to TRBJ2-1; 9 positions match TRBD2. Germline loops: CDR1 SGHRS, CDR2 YFSETQ. The CDR3 is 19 residues long. The trim removed 6 bases at V and 0 bases at J, leaving 16 bases unmatched. The DNA for the CDR3 is TGCGCCAGCACCATCCCCGGGACTAGCCGAACGAGCTCCTACAATGAGCAGTTCTTC. This translates into CASTIPGTSRTSSYNEQFF. The full variable domain, its missing parts supplied by reference TRBV5-1 and TRBJ2-1, is KAGVTQTPRYLIKTRGQQVTLSCSPISGHRSVSWYQQTPGQGLQFLFEYFSETQRNKGNFPGRFSGRQFSNSRSEMNVSTLELGDSALYLCASTIPGTSRTSSYNEQFFGPGTRLTVL.